The 20 T cell receptor beta chains given below trace back to one sample, sequenced in a study of blood T cell repertoires in COVID-19. The repertoire was sequenced with immunoSEQ multiplex PCR; TCRdb's copy has only in-frame clones and lacks some. Of about 210,000 clones in the sample, about 87% were seen once. Sequenced material: peripheral blood. The receptors stem from a man between 65 and 80 years old with acute or convalescent COVID-19.

V is TRBV7-9 and J is TRBJ1-1; 7 bases match TRBD1. The CDR3 has 14 residues. V shed 7 bases and J 3 bases; nucleotides not matched to a gene: 8. CDR1 SEHNR and CDR2 FQNEAQ come from the germline V gene (reference sequence). The CDR3 here is CASTPGGKYTEAFF. The CDR3 DNA follows: TGTGCCAGCACCCCAGGGGGAAAGTACACTGAAGCTTTCTTT. The full variable domain, with the rest looked up from reference TRBV7-9 and TRBJ1-1, is DTGVSQNPRHKITKRGQNVTFRCDPISEHNRLYWYRQTLGQGPEFLTYFQNEAQLEKSRLLSDRFSAERPKGSFSTLEIQRTEQGDSAMYLCASTPGGKYTEAFFGQGTRLTVV.

The genes are TRBV5-1 and TRBJ2-5; D possibly corresponds to TRBD2 (6 bases). The V and J ends lost 0 bases and 5 bases respectively, with 11 bases between them. CDR1 and CDR2 from the germline V gene are SGHRS and YFSETQ. The CDR3 has 14 residues. The CDR3 DNA reads as TGCGCCAGCAGCTTGGCGGGAGAGAGGGAGACCCAGTACTTC. Amino acids: CASSLAGERETQYF.

CDR3 residues: CASSQGLPGASNEKLFF. CDR3 DNA sequence: TGCGCCAGCAGCCAAGGGTTACCGGGAGCCTCTAATGAAAAACTGTTTTTT. V usage is TRBV4-3 and J usage is TRBJ1-4, with unresolved D. With 1 base removed from V and 3 bases from J, the gap between germline ends came to 15 bases. CDR3 length: 17 amino acids. Germline lookup yields CDR1 LGHNA and CDR2 YSLEER.

This clone has just a few counts. The chain links TRBV5-1 to TRBJ2-1; D call uncertain. The CDR3 length is 14 residues. The V gene's germline CDR1 is SGHRS and CDR2 YFSETQ. V was trimmed by 0 bases and J by 5 bases, leaving 9 bases between them. CDR3 loop: CASSLASAHNEQFF. DNA of the CDR3: TGCGCCAGCAGCTTGGCCAGCGCCCACAATGAGCAGTTCTTC.

The sample holds a few counts of this clone. This CDR3 is CAWSYGGASNQPQHF. The CDR3 DNA follows: TGTGCCTGGAGCTACGGCGGTGCGAGCAATCAGCCCCAGCATTTT. The chain is built from TRBV30 and TRBJ1-5; D is uncertain. Germline lookup yields CDR1 GTSNPN and CDR2 SVGIG (reference sequence). This CDR3 has 15 residues. Trimming stripped 3 bases from V and 1 base from J, with 13 bases between.

This clone was detected once. The V call is TRBV6-5, the J call TRBJ2-1, with TRBD1 identical over 9 bases. The CDR3 is 14 residues long. The V and J ends lost 6 bases and 5 bases, in that order; junction bases with no gene match: 5. Per the germline V gene, CDR1 is MNHEY and CDR2 is SVGAGI. CDR3 sequence: CASSPGTGNNEQFF. The CDR3 nucleotides are TGTGCCAGCAGCCCCGGGACAGGGAACAATGAGCAGTTCTTC.

The V and J genes are TRBV3-1 (or the pseudogene TRBV3-2) and TRBJ2-1, with 7 positions matching TRBD2. Germline V gene lookup returns CDR1 LGHDT and CDR2 YNNKEL (reference sequence). The CDR3 has 14 residues. Trimming took 2 bases from V and 8 from J; bases not matched to a gene: 6. In DNA, the CDR3 is TGTGCCAGCAGCCAAATCGGACTAGTCCATGAGCAGTTCTTC. This sequence encodes CASSQIGLVHEQFF.

The J gene is TRBJ2-7, the V gene TRBV5-1; 12 bases match TRBD1. Losses at the gene ends were 4 bases for V and 6 bases for J; bases not matched to a gene: 5. This CDR3 spans 14 amino acids. From germline, CDR1 is SGHRS and CDR2 YFSETQ. CDR3 DNA: TGCGCCAGCAGCCCCGGGACAGGGGGCTTCGAGCAGTACTTC. This encodes CASSPGTGGFEQYF.

The chain is built from TRBV6-2 or TRBV6-3 and TRBJ1-5; possibly TRBD1 for D (6 bases). This CDR3 has 13 residues. V gave up 5 bases and J gave up 6 bases, with 11 bases separating them. Germline CDR1 MNHEY, CDR2 SVGEGT. DNA of the CDR3: TGTGCCAGCAGTAGCGACAGGACTCAGCCCCAGCATTTT. It yields the protein CASSSDRTQPQHF.

The sample holds one count of this clone. A far larger clone is just one base off, so this is likely a read error. The chain has TRBV3-1 (or the pseudogene TRBV3-2) and TRBJ1-5, with D unresolved. CDR3 size: 14 residues. CDR1 LGHDT and CDR2 YNNKEL come from the germline V gene (reference sequence). Trimming removed 5 bases at V and 0 bases at J, with 8 bases between. Here the CDR3 DNA reads TGTGCCAGCAGCGTCGGGGATAGCAATCAGCCCCAGCATTTT. As protein: CASSVGDSNQPQHF.

The table lists this clone with a few counts. The V call is TRBV7-2, the J call TRBJ1-1, with D maybe TRBD1 (5 bases). The CDR3 runs to 14 residues. The germline CDR1 and CDR2 sequences are SGHTA and FQGNSA. The germline V and J ends were trimmed by 0 bases and 2 bases, with 7 bases remaining between them. The CDR3 sequence is CASSLATVNTEAFF. DNA for the CDR3: TGTGCCAGCAGCTTAGCGACAGTTAACACTGAAGCTTTCTTT.

The CDR3 DNA reads as TGTGCCAGCTCACCACCTAGCGGGAGCTCCTACAATGAGCAGTTCTTC. Its translation: CASSPPSGSSYNEQFF. The chain couples TRBV18 to TRBJ2-1, with 9 bases that match TRBD2. This CDR3 is built from 16 residues. CDR1 KGHSH and CDR2 LQKENI come from the germline V gene. V was pared by 0 bases and J by 0 bases, with 0 bases of the junction left unmatched.

The chain employs TRBV5-4 and TRBJ1-4; TRBD1 aligns across 7 bases. V shed 0 bases and J 4 bases; nucleotides not matched to a gene: 3. The length of the CDR3 is 15 residues. CDR1 is SGHNT, CDR2 YYREEE, per germline (reference sequence). CDR3: CASSLGAGGNEKLFF. CDR3 sequence (DNA): TGTGCCAGCAGCTTGGGCGCAGGGGGTAATGAAAAACTGTTTTTT.

This chain connects TRBV18 to TRBJ2-2, with 10 bases lining up with TRBD2. This CDR3 is built from 18 residues. V lost 3 bases to trimming and J lost 1 base; unmatched junction nucleotides: 8. Germline CDR1 reads KGHSH; CDR2 reads LQKENI. The CDR3 DNA follows: TGTGCCAGCTCACCGAGGCTAGCGGGAGATTTGAACACCGGGGAGCTGTTTTTT. It codes for CASSPRLAGDLNTGELFF.

This clone was observed a single time. CDR3 sequence reads: CASSPSDREYNSPLHF. In nucleotides, the CDR3 is TGTGCCAGCAGCCCGTCCGACAGGGAGTATAATTCACCCCTCCACTTT. The chain joins TRBV11-1 to TRBJ1-6; 7 bases line up with TRBD1. This CDR3 has 16 residues. CDR1 and CDR2 from the germline V gene are SGHAT and FQDESV (reference sequence). The V segment lost 5 bases and the J segment 4 bases; nucleotides outside the gene matches: 8.

This clone was recorded only once. V is TRBV20-1 and J is TRBJ1-1; TRBD1 is a possible D gene (6 bases). The CDR3 runs 11 residues. Germline V gene lookup returns CDR1 DFQATT and CDR2 SNEGSKA (reference sequence). Trimming removed 6 bases at V and 8 bases at J, with 13 bases between. CDR3 nucleotide sequence: TGCAGTGCCCGGCCAGGGGAAGAAGCTTTCTTT. This sequence encodes CSARPGEEAFF.

This clone was detected only a few times. This chain joins TRBV6-6 and TRBJ1-1, with D possibly matching TRBD1 (5 bases). This CDR3 has 12 residues. Germline CDR1 and CDR2: MNHNY and SVGAGI (reference sequence). V was pared by 6 bases and J by 10 bases, with 15 bases between. CDR3 coding DNA: TGTGCCAGCAGCCGGGCGGGGGTTGGAGCTTTCTTT. Protein product: CASSRAGVGAFF.

The chain couples TRBV7-6 to TRBJ2-1; D perhaps matches TRBD2 (5 bases). The ends were cut back, 7 bases at V and 10 bases at J, with 17 bases in the middle. Germline lookup yields CDR1 SGHVS and CDR2 FNYEAQ. There are 13 residues in the CDR3. This CDR3 reads CASTSGIGREQFF. The DNA of the CDR3 is TGTGCCAGCACCTCGGGGATTGGCAGGGAGCAGTTCTTC.

This clone was seen more than once but under ten times. CDR3 loop: CALGGPQETQYF. CDR3 sequence (DNA): TGTGCCCTCGGGGGGCCCCAAGAGACCCAGTACTTC. This chain joins TRBV30 and TRBJ2-5; weak D call: TRBD2 (7 bases). The CDR3 extends over 12 amino acids. V dropped 8 bases and J dropped 1 base, with 11 bases sitting between them. From germline, CDR1 is GTSNPN and CDR2 SVGIG (reference sequence).

The V gene is TRBV9, the J gene TRBJ2-3; D might be TRBD2 (6 bases). CDR3 length: 15 amino acids. The germline V gene encodes CDR1 SGDLS and CDR2 YYNGEE. V gave up 3 bases and J gave up 4 bases, with 15 bases separating them. CDR3 residues: CASSAISGVADTQYF. CDR3 bases: TGTGCCAGCAGCGCGATTAGCGGAGTTGCAGATACGCAGTATTTT.